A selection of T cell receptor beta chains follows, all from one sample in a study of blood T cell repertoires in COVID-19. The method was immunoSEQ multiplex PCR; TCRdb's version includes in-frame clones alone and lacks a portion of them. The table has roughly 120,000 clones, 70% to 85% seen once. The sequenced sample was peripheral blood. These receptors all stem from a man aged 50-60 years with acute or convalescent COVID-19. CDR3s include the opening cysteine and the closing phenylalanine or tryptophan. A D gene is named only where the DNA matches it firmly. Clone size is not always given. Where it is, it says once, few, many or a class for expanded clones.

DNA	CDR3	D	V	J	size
TGTGCCAGCAGTTCGGGGACAGGGGGCCGAGGCTACACCTTC	CASSSGTGGRGYTF	TRBD1	TRBV28	TRBJ1-2	once
TGTGCCAGTGAAGCGGGGTTTCCCGCAACTAATGAAAAACTGTTTTTT	CASEAGFPATNEKLFF	-	TRBV19	TRBJ1-4	once
TGTGCCAGTAGGCGAACGGGAGTGGAGTACAATGAGCAGTTCTTC	CASRRTGVEYNEQFF	-	TRBV19	TRBJ2-1	-
TGTGCCACCAGTGATCGTGGAGCTCAGAGCACAGATACGCAGTATTTT	CATSDRGAQSTDTQYF	-	TRBV24-1	TRBJ2-3	-
TGCGCCAGCAGCTTGACAGGGGTTGGAAACACCATATATTTT	CASSLTGVGNTIYF	TRBD1	TRBV5-1	TRBJ1-3	-
TGTGCCAGCATGAGGGACAGGGGGCTCTACGAGCAGTACTTC	CASMRDRGLYEQYF	TRBD1	TRBV6-5	TRBJ2-7	-
TGCGCCAGCAGCTTGGATGCGGGGGCCCAAGAGACCCAGTACTTC	CASSLDAGAQETQYF	-	TRBV5-1	TRBJ2-5	-
TGTGCCAGCAGTGTTACGGGAGAGGGTGAGCAGTTCTTC	CASSVTGEGEQFF	-	TRBV2	TRBJ2-1	-
TGTGCCAGCAGCTTCGCGGTTCTTGGAAACACCATATATTTT	CASSFAVLGNTIYF	-	TRBV7-9	TRBJ1-3	-
TGTGCCAGCTCACCGGGCGCAGAGATTAATTCACCCCTCCACTTT	CASSPGAEINSPLHF	-	TRBV18	TRBJ1-6	-